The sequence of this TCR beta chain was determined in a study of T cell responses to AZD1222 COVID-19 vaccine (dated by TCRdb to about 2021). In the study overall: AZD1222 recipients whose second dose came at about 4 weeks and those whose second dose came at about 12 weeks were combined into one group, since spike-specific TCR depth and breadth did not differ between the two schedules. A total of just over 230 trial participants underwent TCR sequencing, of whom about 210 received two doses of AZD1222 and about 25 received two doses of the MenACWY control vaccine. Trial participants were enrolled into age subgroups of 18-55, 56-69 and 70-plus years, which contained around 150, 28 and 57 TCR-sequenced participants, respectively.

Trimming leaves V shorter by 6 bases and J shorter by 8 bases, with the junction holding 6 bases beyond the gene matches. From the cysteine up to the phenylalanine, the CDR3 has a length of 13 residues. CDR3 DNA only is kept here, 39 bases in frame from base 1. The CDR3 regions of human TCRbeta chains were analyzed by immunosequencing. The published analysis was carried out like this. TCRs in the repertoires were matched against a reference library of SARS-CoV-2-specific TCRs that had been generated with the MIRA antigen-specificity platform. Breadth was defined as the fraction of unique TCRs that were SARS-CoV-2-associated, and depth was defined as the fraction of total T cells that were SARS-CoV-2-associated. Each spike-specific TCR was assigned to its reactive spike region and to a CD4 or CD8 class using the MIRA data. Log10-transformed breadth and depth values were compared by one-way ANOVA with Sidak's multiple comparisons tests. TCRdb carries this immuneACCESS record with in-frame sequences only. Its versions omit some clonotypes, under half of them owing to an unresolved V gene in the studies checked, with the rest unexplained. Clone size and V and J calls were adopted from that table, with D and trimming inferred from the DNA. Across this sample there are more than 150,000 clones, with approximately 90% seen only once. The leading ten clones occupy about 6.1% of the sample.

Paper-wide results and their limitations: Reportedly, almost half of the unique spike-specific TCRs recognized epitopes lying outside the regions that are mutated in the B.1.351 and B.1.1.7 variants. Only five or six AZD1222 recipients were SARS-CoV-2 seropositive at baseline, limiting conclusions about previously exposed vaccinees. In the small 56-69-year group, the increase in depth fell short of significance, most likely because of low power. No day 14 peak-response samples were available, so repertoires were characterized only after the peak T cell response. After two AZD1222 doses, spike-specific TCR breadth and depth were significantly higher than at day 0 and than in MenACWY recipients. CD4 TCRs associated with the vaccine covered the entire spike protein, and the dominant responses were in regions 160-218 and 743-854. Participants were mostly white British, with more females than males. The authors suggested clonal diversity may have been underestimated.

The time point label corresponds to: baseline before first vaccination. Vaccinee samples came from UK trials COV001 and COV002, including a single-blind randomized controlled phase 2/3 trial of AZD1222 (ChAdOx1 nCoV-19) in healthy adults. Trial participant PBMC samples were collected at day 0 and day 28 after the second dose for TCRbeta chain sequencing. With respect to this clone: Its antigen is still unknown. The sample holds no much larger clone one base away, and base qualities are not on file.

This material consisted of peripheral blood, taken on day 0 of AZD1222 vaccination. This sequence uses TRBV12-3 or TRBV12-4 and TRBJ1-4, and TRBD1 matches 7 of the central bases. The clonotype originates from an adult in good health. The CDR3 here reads CASRQTQGEKLFF. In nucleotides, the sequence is TGTGCCAGCAGGCAAACACAGGGGGAAAAACTGTTTTTT.